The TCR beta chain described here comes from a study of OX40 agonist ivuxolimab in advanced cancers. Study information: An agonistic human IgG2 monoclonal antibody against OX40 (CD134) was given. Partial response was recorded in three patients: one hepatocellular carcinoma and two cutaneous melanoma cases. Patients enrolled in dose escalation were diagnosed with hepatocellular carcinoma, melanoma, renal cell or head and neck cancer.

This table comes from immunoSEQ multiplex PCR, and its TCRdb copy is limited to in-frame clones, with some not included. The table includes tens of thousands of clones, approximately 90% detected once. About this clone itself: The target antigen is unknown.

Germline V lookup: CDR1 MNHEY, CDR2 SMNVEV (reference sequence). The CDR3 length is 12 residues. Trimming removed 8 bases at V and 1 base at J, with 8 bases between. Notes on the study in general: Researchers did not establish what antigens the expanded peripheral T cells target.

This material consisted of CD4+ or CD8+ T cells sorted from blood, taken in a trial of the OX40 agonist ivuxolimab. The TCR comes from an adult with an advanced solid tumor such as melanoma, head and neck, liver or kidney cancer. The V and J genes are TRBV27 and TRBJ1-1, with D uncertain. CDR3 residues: CASSGRNTEAFF. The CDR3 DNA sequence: TGTGCCAGCTCAGGCAGGAACACTGAAGCTTTCTTT.